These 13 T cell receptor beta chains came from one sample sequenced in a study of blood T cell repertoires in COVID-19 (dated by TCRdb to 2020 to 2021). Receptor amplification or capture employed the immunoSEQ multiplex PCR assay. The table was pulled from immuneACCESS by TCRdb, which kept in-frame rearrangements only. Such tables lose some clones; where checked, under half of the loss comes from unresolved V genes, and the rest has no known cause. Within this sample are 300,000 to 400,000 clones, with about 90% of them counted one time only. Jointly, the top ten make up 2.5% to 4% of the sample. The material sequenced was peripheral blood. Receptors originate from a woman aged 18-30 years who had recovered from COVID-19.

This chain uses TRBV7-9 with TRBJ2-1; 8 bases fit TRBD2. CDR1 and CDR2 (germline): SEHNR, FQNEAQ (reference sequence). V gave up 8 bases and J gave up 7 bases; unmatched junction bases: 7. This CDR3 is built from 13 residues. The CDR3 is CASLGTRVNEQFF. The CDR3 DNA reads TGTGCCAGCCTCGGGACTAGAGTTAATGAGCAGTTCTTC.

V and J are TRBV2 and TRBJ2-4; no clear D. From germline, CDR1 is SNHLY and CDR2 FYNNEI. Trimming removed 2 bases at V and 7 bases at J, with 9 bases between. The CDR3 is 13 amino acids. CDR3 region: CASSEFIRNIQYF. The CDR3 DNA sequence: TGTGCCAGCAGTGAATTTATACGGAACATTCAGTACTTC.

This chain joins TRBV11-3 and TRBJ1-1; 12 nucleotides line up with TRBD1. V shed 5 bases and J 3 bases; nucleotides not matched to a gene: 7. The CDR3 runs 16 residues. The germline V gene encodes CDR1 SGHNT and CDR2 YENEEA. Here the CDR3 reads CASSPGQGALDTEAFF. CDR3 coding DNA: TGTGCCAGCAGCCCGGGACAGGGGGCCTTGGACACTGAAGCTTTCTTT.

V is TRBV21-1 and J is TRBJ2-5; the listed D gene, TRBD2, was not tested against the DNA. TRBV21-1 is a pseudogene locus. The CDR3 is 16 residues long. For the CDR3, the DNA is TGTGCCAGCAGCCGATGGCTTGGCGGGGATGAAGAGACCCAGTACTTC. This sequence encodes CASSRWLGGDEETQYF.

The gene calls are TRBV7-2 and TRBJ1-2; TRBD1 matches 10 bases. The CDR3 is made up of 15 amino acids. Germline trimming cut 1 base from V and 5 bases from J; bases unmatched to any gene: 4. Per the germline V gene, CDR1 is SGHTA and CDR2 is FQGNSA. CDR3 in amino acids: CASSLGDRGGYGYTF. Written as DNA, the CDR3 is TGTGCCAGCAGCTTAGGGGACAGGGGAGGTTATGGCTACACCTTC.

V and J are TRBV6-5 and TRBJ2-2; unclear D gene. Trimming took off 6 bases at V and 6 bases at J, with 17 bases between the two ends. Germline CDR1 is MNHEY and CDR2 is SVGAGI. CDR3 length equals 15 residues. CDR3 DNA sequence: TGTGCCAGCAGGAACCGCTCTAGTTTCCCCGGGGAGCTGTTTTTT. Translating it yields CASRNRSSFPGELFF.

DNA of the CDR3: TGTGCCAGCAGTTTTAGATCGGGAAATGAAGCTTTCTTT. Amino acids: CASSFRSGNEAFF. The chain couples TRBV12-3 or TRBV12-4 to TRBJ1-1; D gene unclear. V shed 3 bases and J shed 7 bases, with 12 bases lying between them. The CDR3 spans 13 residues.

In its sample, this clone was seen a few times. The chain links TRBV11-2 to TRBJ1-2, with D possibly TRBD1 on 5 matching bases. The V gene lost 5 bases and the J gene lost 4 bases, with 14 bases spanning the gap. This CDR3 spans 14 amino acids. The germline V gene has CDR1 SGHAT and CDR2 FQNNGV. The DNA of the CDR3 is TGTGCCAGCAGCCCCGAGCGGGGCCGCTATGGCTACACCTTC. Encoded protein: CASSPERGRYGYTF.

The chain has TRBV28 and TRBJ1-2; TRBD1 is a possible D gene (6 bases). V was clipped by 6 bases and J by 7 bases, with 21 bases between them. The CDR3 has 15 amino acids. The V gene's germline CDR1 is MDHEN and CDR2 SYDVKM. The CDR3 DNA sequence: TGTGCCAGCAGAGACTCTCGGGGGGGCCGCCGTGGCTACACCTTC. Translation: CASRDSRGGRRGYTF.

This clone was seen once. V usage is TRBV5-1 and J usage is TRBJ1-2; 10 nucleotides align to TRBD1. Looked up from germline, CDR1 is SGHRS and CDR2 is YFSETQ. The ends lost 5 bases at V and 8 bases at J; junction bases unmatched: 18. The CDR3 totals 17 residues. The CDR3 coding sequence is TGCGCCAGCAGTTCCGGGACAGGGGTCGGGAGTTCGGGAGGCTACACCTTC. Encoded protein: CASSSGTGVGSSGGYTF.

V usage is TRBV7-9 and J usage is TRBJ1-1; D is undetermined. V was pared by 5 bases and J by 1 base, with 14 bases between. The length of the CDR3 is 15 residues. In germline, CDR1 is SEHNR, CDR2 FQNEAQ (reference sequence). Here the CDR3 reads CASSTDGMRNTEAFF. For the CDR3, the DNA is TGTGCCAGCAGCACAGACGGGATGAGGAACACTGAAGCTTTCTTT.

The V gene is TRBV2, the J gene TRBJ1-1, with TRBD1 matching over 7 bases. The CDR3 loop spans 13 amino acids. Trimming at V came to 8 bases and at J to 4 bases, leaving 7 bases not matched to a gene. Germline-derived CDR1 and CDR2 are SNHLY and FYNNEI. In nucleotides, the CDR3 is TGTGCCAGCGGACAGGAGCCGCGCACTGAAGCTTTCTTT. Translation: CASGQEPRTEAFF.

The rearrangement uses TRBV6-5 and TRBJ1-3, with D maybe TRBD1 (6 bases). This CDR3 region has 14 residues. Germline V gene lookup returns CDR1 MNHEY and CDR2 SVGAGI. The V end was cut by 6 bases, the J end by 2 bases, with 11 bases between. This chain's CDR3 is CASRLTGTGNTIYF. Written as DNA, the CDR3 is TGTGCCAGCAGGCTAACAGGGACTGGAAACACCATATATTTT.